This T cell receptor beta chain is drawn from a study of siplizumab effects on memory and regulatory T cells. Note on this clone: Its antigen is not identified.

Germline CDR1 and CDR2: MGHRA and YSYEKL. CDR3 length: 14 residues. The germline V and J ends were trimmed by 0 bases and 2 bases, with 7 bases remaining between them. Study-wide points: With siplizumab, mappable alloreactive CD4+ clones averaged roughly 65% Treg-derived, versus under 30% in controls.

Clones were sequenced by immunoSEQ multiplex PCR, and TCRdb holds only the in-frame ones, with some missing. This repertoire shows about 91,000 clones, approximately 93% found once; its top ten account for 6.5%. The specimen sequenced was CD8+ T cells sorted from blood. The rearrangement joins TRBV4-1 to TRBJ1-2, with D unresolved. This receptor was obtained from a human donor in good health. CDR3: CASSQESENYGYTF. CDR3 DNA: TGCGCCAGCAGCCAAGAGTCAGAAAACTATGGCTACACCTTC.